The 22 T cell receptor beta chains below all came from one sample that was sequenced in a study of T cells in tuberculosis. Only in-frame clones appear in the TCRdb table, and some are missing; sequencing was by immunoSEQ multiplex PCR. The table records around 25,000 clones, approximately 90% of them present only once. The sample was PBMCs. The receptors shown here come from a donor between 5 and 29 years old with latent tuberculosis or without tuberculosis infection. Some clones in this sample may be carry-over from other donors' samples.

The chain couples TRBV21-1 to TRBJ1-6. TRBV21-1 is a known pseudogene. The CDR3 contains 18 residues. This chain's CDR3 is CASSKKMGGSLCNSPLHF. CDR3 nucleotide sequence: TGTGCCAGCAGCAAAAAGATGGGAGGGAGTCTCTGCAATTCACCCCTCCACTTT.

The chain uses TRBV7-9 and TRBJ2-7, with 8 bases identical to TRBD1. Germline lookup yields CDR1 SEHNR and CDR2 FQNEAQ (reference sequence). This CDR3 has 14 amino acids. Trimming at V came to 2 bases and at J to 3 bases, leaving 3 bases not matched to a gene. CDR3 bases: TGTGCCAGCAGCTTATTTGGACAGGGCTACGAGCAGTACTTC. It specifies CASSLFGQGYEQYF.

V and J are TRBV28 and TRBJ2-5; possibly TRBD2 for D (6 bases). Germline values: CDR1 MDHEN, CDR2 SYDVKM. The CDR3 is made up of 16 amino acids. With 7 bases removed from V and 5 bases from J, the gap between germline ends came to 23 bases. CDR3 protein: CASISARVGSRETQYF. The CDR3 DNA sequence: TGTGCCAGCATTTCCGCCAGGGTCGGGAGTAGGGAGACCCAGTACTTC.

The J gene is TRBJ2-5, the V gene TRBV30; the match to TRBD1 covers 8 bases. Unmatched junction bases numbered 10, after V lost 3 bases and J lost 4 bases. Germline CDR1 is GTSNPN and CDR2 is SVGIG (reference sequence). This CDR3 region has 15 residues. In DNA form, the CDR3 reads TGTGCCTGGAGCCGGACAGGGAAGAAGGGAGAGACCCAGTACTTC. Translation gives CAWSRTGKKGETQYF.

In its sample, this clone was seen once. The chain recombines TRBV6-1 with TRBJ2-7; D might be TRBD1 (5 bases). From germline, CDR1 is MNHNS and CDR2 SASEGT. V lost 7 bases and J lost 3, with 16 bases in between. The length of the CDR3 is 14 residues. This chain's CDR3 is CASNARVPYYEQYF. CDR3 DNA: TGTGCCAGCAACGCCAGGGTTCCATACTACGAGCAGTACTTC.

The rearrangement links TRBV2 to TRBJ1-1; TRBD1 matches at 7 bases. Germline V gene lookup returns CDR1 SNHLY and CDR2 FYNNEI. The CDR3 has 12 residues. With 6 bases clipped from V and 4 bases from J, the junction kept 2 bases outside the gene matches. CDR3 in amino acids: CASRRGPTEAFF. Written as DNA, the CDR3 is TGTGCCAGCAGGAGGGGGCCCACTGAAGCTTTCTTT.

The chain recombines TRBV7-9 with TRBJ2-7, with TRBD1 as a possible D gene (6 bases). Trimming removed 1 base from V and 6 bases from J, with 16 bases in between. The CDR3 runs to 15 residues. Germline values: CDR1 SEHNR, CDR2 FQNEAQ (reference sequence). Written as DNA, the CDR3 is TGTGCCAGCAGCTTAGTTGCAGGGGAAGGAGGCGAGCAGTACTTC. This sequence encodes CASSLVAGEGGEQYF. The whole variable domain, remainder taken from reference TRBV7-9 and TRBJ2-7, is DTGVSQNPRHKITKRGQNVTFRCDPISEHNRLYWYRQTLGQGPEFLTYFQNEAQLEKSRLLSDRFSAERPKGSFSTLEIQRTEQGDSAMYLCASSLVAGEGGEQYFGPGTRLTVT.

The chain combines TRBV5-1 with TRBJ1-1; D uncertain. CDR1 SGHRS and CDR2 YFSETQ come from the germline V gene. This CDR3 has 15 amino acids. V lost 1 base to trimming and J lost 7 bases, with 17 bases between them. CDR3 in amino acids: CASSLFGGVEGEAFF. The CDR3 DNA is TGCGCCAGCAGCTTGTTTGGCGGGGTAGAGGGTGAAGCTTTCTTT.

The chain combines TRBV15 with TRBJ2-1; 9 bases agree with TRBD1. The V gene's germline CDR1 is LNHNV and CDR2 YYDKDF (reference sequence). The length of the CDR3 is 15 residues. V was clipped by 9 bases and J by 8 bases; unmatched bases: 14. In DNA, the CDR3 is TGTGCCACAACACAACAGGGGGCAGAATTATATGAGCAGTTCTTC. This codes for CATTQQGAELYEQFF.

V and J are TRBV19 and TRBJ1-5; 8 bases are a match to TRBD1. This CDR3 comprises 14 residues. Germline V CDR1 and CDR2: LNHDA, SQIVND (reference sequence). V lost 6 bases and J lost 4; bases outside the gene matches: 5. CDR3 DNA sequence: TGTGCCAGTAGCGAGACAGGGGCAAATCAGCCCCAGCATTTT. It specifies CASSETGANQPQHF.

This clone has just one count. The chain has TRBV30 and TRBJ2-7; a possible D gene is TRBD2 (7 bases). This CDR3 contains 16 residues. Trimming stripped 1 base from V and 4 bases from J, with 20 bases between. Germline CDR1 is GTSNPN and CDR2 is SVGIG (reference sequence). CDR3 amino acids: CAWSEPSGGHPYEQYF. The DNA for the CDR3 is TGTGCCTGGAGTGAACCCTCGGGGGGCCACCCTTACGAGCAGTACTTC.

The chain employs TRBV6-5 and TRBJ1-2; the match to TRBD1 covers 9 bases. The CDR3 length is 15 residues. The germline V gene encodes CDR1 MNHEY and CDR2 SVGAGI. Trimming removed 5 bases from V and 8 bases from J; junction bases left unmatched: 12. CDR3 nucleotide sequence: TGTGCCAGCAGTCTCCGGGACAGGGAGAGTCACGGCTACACCTTC. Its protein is CASSLRDRESHGYTF.

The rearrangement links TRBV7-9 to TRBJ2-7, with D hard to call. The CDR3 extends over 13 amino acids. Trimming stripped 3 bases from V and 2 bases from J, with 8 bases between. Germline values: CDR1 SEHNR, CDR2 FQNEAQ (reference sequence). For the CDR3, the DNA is TGTGCCAGCAGCTTCGGCAGGCCCTACGAGCAGTACTTC. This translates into CASSFGRPYEQYF.

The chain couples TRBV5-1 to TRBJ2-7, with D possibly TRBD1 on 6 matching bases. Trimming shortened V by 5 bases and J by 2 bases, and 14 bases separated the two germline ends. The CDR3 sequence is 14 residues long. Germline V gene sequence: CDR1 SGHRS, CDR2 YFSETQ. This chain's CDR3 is CASSPQGPPYEQYF. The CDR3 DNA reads TGCGCCAGCAGTCCACAGGGACCCCCCTACGAGCAGTACTTC.

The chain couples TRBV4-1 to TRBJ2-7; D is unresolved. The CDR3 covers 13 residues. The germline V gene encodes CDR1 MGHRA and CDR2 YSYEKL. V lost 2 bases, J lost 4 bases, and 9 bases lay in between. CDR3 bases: TGCGCCAGCAGCCAAACAGCCTCGTACGAGCAGTACTTC. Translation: CASSQTASYEQYF.

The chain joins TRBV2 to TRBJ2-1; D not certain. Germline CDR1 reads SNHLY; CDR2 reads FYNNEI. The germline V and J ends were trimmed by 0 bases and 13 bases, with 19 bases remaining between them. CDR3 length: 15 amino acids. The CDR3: CASSEATDPIRGQFF. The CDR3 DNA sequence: TGTGCCAGCAGTGAAGCGACCGATCCGATACGAGGACAGTTCTTC.

The CDR3 sequence: CASSLYGPGPNQPQHF. The CDR3 DNA follows: TGTGCCAGCAGCTTGTATGGGCCAGGGCCGAATCAGCCCCAGCATTTT. The J gene is TRBJ1-5, the V gene TRBV5-6; possibly TRBD1 for D (5 bases). Germline V CDR1 and CDR2: SGHDT, YYEEEE. This CDR3 is built from 16 residues. Trimming removed 1 base from V and 4 bases from J, with 15 bases in between.

The CDR3 protein is CASSPLGGSRGYTF. In DNA, the CDR3 is TGTGCCAGCAGTCCACTGGGGGGATCTAGGGGCTACACCTTC. This sequence joins TRBV6-5 and TRBJ1-2, with TRBD1 as a possible D gene (5 bases). CDR1 and CDR2 from the germline V gene are MNHEY and SVGAGI. The CDR3 is made up of 14 amino acids. V lost 5 bases and J lost 8, with 18 bases in between.

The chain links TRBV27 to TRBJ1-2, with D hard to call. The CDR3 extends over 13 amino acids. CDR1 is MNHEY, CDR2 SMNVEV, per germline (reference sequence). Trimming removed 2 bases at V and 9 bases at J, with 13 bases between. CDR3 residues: CASSLGMSGRYTF. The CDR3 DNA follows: TGTGCCAGCAGTTTAGGTATGAGTGGGCGCTACACCTTC.

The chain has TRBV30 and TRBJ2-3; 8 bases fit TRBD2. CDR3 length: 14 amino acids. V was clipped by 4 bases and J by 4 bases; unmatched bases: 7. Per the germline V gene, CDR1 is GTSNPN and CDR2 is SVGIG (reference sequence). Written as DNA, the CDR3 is TGTGCCTGGAAAGGAGCGGGAGATTCAGATACGCAGTATTTT. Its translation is CAWKGAGDSDTQYF.

The CDR3 reads CASSLMGSGARTDTQYF. CDR3 in DNA: TGTGCCAGCAGCTTAATGGGTAGCGGGGCCCGCACAGATACGCAGTATTTT. The chain links TRBV7-2 to TRBJ2-3; TRBD2 aligns across 8 bases. Unmatched junction bases numbered 8, after V lost 2 bases and J lost 1 base. Germline CDR1 and CDR2: SGHTA and FQGNSA. The CDR3 loop spans 17 amino acids.

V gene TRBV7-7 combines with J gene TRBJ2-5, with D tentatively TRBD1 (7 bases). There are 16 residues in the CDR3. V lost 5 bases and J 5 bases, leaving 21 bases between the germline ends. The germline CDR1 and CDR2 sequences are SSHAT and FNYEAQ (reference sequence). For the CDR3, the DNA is TGTGCCAGCAGCCCAACGACAGGGAGGCAAGGGGAGACCCAGTACTTC. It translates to CASSPTTGRQGETQYF.